Reported below is one TCR delta chain. TCRdb's protein, taken from a much larger clone, differs from this DNA's translation at residue 4, likely owing to a read error; the protein displayed comes from the DNA. The record originates from a study of gamma-delta T cells after stem cell transplantation. The CDR3 is 18 amino acids. Germline V gives CDR1 GEAIGNYY, CDR2 EKD. TCRdb redid the clone calls on the RT-PCR reads with CATT. In the table there are just over 4,500 delta-chain clones, under 2% of which are singletons. This chain connects TRDV2 to TRDJ1, with 8 bases aligning to TRDD3. This clonotype originated in a human donor. It is not recorded whose cells these are; they may come from a transplant donor. Sequenced sample: gamma-delta T cells. The CDR3 nucleotides are TGTGCCTGTGCCACCGTACTGGGGGTCCCCCTCTACACCGATAAACTCATCTTT. Protein: CACATVLGVPLYTDKLIF.